This T cell receptor beta chain was documented in a study of Ad26.COV2.S vaccination and SARS-CoV-2 variants. Study-wide results and limits: Considerable breadth of spike-specific CD8+ and CD4+ T cell responses has reportedly been documented following vaccination. Spike-specific TCR breadth was greater in vaccine than placebo recipients. Researchers cautioned that TCR breadth and depth analyses may have underestimated total T cell responses.

V was shortened by 5 bases and J by 4 bases, with 8 bases between the two germline ends. CDR3 length equals 13 residues. CDR1 and CDR2 (germline): PRHDT, FYEKMQ (reference sequence). Generated by immunoSEQ multiplex PCR, the TCRdb table keeps only in-frame clones and is missing some. In the table there are just over 350,000 clones, just over 90% of which are singletons. Comment on this clone: As yet, its antigen is unknown.

This chain joins TRBV13 and TRBJ1-4; D is undetermined. Here the sequenced sample was peripheral blood, taken after recovery from COVID-19. This TCR was recovered from a human donor who had recovered from COVID-19. CDR3 region: CASSPGGNEKLFF. As DNA, the CDR3 is TGTGCCAGCAGCCCCGGCGGTAATGAAAAACTGTTTTTT.